These 11 T cell receptor beta chains share one sample of origin, sequenced in a study of blood T cell repertoires in COVID-19. Using immunoSEQ multiplex PCR, the repertoire was profiled, and TCRdb retains in-frame clones only, with some absent. The table records around 120,000 clones, around 87% of them present only once. Material: peripheral blood. The receptors shown here come from a woman aged 60-70 years with COVID-19, enrolled during active disease.

This clone was observed a single time. The chain couples TRBV20-1 to TRBJ1-1; 7 bases agree with TRBD1. V dropped 3 bases and J dropped 8; count of bases not matched to a gene: 3. The CDR3 runs 11 residues. Germline loops: CDR1 DFQATT, CDR2 SNEGSKA (reference sequence). CDR3 DNA sequence: TGCAGTGCTAGGACGACAGGGGAAGCTTTCTTT. Amino acid sequence: CSARTTGEAFF.

V gene TRBV6-1 combines with J gene TRBJ2-1, with 10 positions matching TRBD1. With 3 bases clipped from V and 5 bases from J, the junction kept 4 bases outside the gene matches. The V gene's germline CDR1 is MNHNS and CDR2 SASEGT. The CDR3 extends over 15 amino acids. CDR3 residues: CASSDWDRGNNEQFF. CDR3 bases: TGTGCCAGCAGTGATTGGGACAGGGGTAACAATGAGCAGTTCTTC.

This clone turned up a few times. This chain links TRBV4-3 with TRBJ1-2; 10 nucleotides agree with TRBD1. After removal of 4 bases from V and 8 bases from J, the junction contained 4 bases not matched to a gene. Germline lookup yields CDR1 LGHNA and CDR2 YSLEER. The CDR3 is made up of 13 amino acids. CDR3 amino acids: CASSPDRGVGYTF. CDR3 nucleotide sequence: TGCGCCAGCAGCCCGGACAGGGGGGTGGGCTACACCTTC.

This rearrangement joins TRBV19 to TRBJ1-6; TRBD1 agrees at 8 bases. CDR3 length: 14 amino acids. Germline lookup yields CDR1 LNHDA and CDR2 SQIVND (reference sequence). J was trimmed by 10 bases and V by 5 bases; bases with no gene match: 7. The CDR3: CASSEDRGFSPLHF. As DNA, the CDR3 is TGTGCCAGTAGTGAAGACAGGGGTTTCTCACCCCTCCACTTT.

On this clone: One junction end disagrees with the germline gene, perhaps due to a read error. This rearrangement joins TRBV4-1 to TRBJ2-2; tentative D call: TRBD1 (6 bases). The germline CDR1 and CDR2 sequences are MGHRA and YSYEKL. CDR3 size: 17 residues. The CDR3 loop reads CASSQDQVGAKTGELFF. CDR3 sequence (DNA): TGCGCCAGCAGCCAAGATCAGGTGGGGGCGAAAACCGGGGAGCTGTTTTTT.

The chain couples TRBV7-3 to TRBJ2-7; possibly TRBD2 for D (6 bases). Between the trimmed V and J ends, which lost 0 bases and 4 bases, there was a span of 13 bases. CDR3 length: 15 amino acids. Germline-derived CDR1 and CDR2 are SGHTA and FQGTGA. The CDR3 DNA sequence: TGTGCCAGCAGCTTAACTTGGAGGGGCGAGTACGAGCAGTACTTC. Translating it yields CASSLTWRGEYEQYF.

The J gene is TRBJ2-4, the V gene TRBV6-5; D possibly corresponds to TRBD1 (7 bases). The CDR3 extends over 15 amino acids. Trimming shortened V by 2 bases and J by 3 bases, and 11 bases separated the two germline ends. Germline V gene lookup returns CDR1 MNHEY and CDR2 SVGAGI. The CDR3 loop reads CASSYGTAGKNIQYF. As DNA, the CDR3 is TGTGCCAGCAGTTACGGGACAGCGGGCAAAAACATTCAGTACTTC.

This clone came up once. The chain carries TRBV4-2 and TRBJ2-1; a weak D match, TRBD1 (6 bases). CDR1 is LGHNA and CDR2 is YNFKEQ in the germline V gene. Trimming pared 0 bases from V and 1 base from J, leaving 7 bases between. The CDR3 runs to 15 residues. The CDR3 sequence: CASSQDQGSYNEQFF. The DNA of the CDR3 is TGTGCCAGCAGCCAAGATCAGGGGTCCTACAATGAGCAGTTCTTC.

The V gene is TRBV5-6, the J gene TRBJ1-1; tentative D call: TRBD1 (5 bases). Germline CDR1 SGHDT, CDR2 YYEEEE. The CDR3 consists of 13 residues. Trimming cost V 4 bases and J 10 bases, with 17 bases left between them. CDR3 loop: CASSLGRGDTAFF. DNA of the CDR3: TGTGCCAGCAGCCTAGGACGGGGGGATACAGCTTTCTTT.

V and J are TRBV2 and TRBJ1-3; TRBD1 matches 7 bases. CDR3 length: 14 residues. Per germline, CDR1 SNHLY and CDR2 FYNNEI. Trimming removed 7 bases from V and 2 bases from J; junction bases left unmatched: 5. The CDR3 DNA sequence: TGTGCCAGCACCCCACAGGGGACTGGAAACACCATATATTTT. Its translation: CASTPQGTGNTIYF.

The V and J genes are TRBV18 and TRBJ2-2; 9 bases agree with TRBD1. CDR3 length: 15 amino acids. V shed 6 bases, J shed 4 bases, and the junction held 6 bases outside the gene matches. Germline V gene lookup returns CDR1 KGHSH and CDR2 LQKENI. The DNA for the CDR3 is TGTGCCAGCTCGCTAGGGACAGGGTCCACCGGGGAGCTGTTTTTT. It yields the protein CASSLGTGSTGELFF.